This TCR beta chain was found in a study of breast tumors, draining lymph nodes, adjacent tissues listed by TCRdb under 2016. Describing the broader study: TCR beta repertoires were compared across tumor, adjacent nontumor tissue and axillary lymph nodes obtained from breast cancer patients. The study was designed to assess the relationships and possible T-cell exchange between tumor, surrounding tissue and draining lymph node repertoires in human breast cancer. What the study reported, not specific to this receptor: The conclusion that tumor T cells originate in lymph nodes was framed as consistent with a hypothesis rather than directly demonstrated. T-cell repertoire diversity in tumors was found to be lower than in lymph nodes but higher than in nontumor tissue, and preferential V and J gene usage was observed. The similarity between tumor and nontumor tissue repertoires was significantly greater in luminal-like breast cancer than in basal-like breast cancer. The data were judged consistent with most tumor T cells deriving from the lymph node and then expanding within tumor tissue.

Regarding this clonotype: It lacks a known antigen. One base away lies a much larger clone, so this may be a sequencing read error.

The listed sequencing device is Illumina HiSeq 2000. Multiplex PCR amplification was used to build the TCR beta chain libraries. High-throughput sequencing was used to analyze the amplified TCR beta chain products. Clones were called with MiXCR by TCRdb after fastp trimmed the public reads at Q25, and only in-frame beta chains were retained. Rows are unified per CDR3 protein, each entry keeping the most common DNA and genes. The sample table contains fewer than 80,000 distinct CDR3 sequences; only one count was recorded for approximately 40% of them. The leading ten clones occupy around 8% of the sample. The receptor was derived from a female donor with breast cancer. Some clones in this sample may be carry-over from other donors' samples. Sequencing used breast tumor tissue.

In nucleotide form, the sequence is TGTGCCTCAGGGCTCGCCTACGAGCAGTACTTC. Its protein reads: CASGLAYEQYF. The receptor chain draws on TRBV28 and TRBJ2-7, with TRBD1 tentatively as D gene (5 bases match). The CDR3 has 11 amino acids, counting the end cysteine and phenylalanine. Just CDR3 DNA is preserved here, 33 bases in frame from base 1. CDR1 and CDR2 were assigned from the germline V gene as MDHEN and SYDVKM. Trimming removed 11 bases from V and 2 bases from J, leaving 10 bases between the germline ends.